This entry lists 7 T cell receptor beta chains sequenced from one sample in a study of cytomegalovirus exposure and HLA in healthy donors. The primer mix had 60 Vbeta and 13 Jbeta primers. This table comes from immunoSEQ multiplex PCR, and its TCRdb copy is limited to in-frame clones, with some not included. The sample contains 74,000 or so clones, around 63% of which appear only once. The sequencing sample was made of PBMCs. Receptors originate from a woman aged 25-40 years in good health and CMV-seronegative.

This clone has just a few counts. The chain is built from TRBV28 and TRBJ1-6; D possibly corresponds to TRBD1 (5 bases). The germline CDR1 and CDR2 sequences are MDHEN and SYDVKM. V dropped 5 bases and J dropped 3 bases, with 11 bases sitting between them. The CDR3 contains 15 residues. DNA of the CDR3: TGTGCCAGCAGTCCCGGGGGGGGCTATAATTCACCCCTCCACTTT. Translating it yields CASSPGGGYNSPLHF.

This chain uses TRBV7-9 with TRBJ1-6; D remains unclear. Germline V gene lookup returns CDR1 SEHNR and CDR2 FQNEAQ (reference sequence). This CDR3 comprises 16 residues. The V end was cut by 2 bases, the J end by 0 bases, with 8 bases between. The CDR3 DNA is TGTGCCAGCAGCTTAAACGGGAGCTCCTATAATTCACCCCTCCACTTT. Translated, it gives CASSLNGSSYNSPLHF. The full variable domain, with the rest looked up from reference TRBV7-9 and TRBJ1-6, is DTGVSQNPRHKITKRGQNVTFRCDPISEHNRLYWYRQTLGQGPEFLTYFQNEAQLEKSRLLSDRFSAERPKGSFSTLEIQRTEQGDSAMYLCASSLNGSSYNSPLHFGNGTRLTVT.

This clone was picked up one time. CDR3 DNA sequence: TGTGCCAGCGCGACAGGGGGCACAGATACGCAGTATTTT. Translated, it gives CASATGGTDTQYF. This chain uses TRBV2 with TRBJ2-3; 8 bases agree with TRBD1. V lost 8 bases and J lost 1; bases outside the gene matches: 2. CDR1 and CDR2 (germline): SNHLY, FYNNEI. The CDR3 contains 13 residues.

Only a few counts were recorded for this clone. This chain joins TRBV4-2 and TRBJ1-2; 7 nucleotides line up with TRBD1. V lost 3 bases and J lost 8; bases outside the gene matches: 12. Germline V gene data show CDR1 as LGHNA and CDR2 as YNFKEQ. CDR3 length: 15 residues. The CDR3 spells CASSQADRVTGGYTF. In nucleotides, the CDR3 is TGTGCCAGCAGCCAGGCCGACAGGGTGACTGGAGGCTACACCTTC.

This chain links TRBV6-6 with TRBJ1-1, with 10 bases lining up with TRBD1. V trimming: 5 bases; J trimming: 5 bases; junction bases outside the gene matches: 8. CDR3 size: 15 residues. Germline V gene sequence: CDR1 MNHNY, CDR2 SVGAGI (reference sequence). The CDR3 nucleotides are TGTGCCAGCAGTAGACCGGGACAGGGGAGTACTGAAGCTTTCTTT. Its protein product is CASSRPGQGSTEAFF.

This clone was counted a few times. This chain connects TRBV7-2 to TRBJ2-5; tentative D call: TRBD1 (6 bases). From germline, CDR1 is SGHTA and CDR2 FQGNSA. The CDR3 runs 14 residues. Between the trimmed V and J ends, which lost 1 base and 3 bases, there was a span of 9 bases. CDR3 in amino acids: CASSLEWTEETQYF. DNA for the CDR3: TGTGCCAGCAGCTTAGAATGGACAGAAGAGACCCAGTACTTC.

The genes are TRBV6-6 and TRBJ2-4; no clear D gene. CDR3 length: 15 residues. Trimming took 3 bases from V and 12 from J, leaving 21 bases between them. Looked up from germline, CDR1 is MNHNY and CDR2 is SVGAGI (reference sequence). In DNA, the CDR3 is TGTGCCAGCAGTTATGAACAGTTTTTCCCAACGGCTCAGTACTTC. Amino acid sequence: CASSYEQFFPTAQYF.